The entry below describes one TCR beta chain. This record belongs to a study of response to subunit inactivated influenza vaccine. In TCRdb, the RT-PCR reads were re-called with MiXCR into one record per CDR3 protein. Altogether more than 500,000 distinct CDR3 sequences are present, over 9% being singletons, with the ten largest covering roughly 11%. V shed 1 base, J shed 9 bases, and the junction held 6 bases outside the gene matches. This CDR3 contains 14 residues. These data were likewise used in another study, on T cells expressing NK-cell markers. That work adds: 5'RACE template switching with UMIs produced the TCR beta cDNA. Seven of eight sequenced donors tested HCMV-seropositive; one tested seronegative.

The receptor was derived from a man in his fifties who received an inactivated influenza vaccine. This specimen consisted of PBMCs from blood, obtained on the day of vaccination. The gene calls are TRBV12-3 or TRBV12-4 and TRBJ2-1, with 7 bases matching TRBD2. CDR3 bases: TGTGCCAGCAGTTTAGGTATAGCGGGTCGTGAGCAGTTCTTC. Its protein product is CASSLGIAGREQFF.